This T cell receptor (beta chain) was recorded in a study of identical twins. MiXCR, applied by TCRdb to the 5' RACE reads, yields one record per CDR3 protein. The sample contains 550,000 to 800,000 distinct CDR3 sequences, roughly 7.1% of which appear only once. V gave up 1 base and J gave up 5 bases, with 11 bases separating them. The CDR3 is made up of 14 amino acids. The germline V gene encodes CDR1 KGHSH and CDR2 LQKENI. These data were also reused for a study on yellow fever vaccine responses in identical twins.

The sequencing input was PBMCs. This chain uses TRBV18 with TRBJ2-5; D is unresolved. The TCR was taken from a woman aged 18-35 years in good health. CDR3 region: CASSPLVLGETQYF. The CDR3 coding sequence is TGTGCCAGCTCACCACTAGTTCTCGGGGAGACCCAGTACTTC.